This T cell receptor (beta chain) comes out of a study of lymphopenia after photon versus proton radiotherapy. Here immunoSEQ multiplex PCR was the method, and the copy in TCRdb shows in-frame clones only, minus some. This table has about 26,000 clones, roughly four fifths appearing once. Per germline, CDR1 SGHRS and CDR2 YFSETQ. The CDR3 contains 13 residues. V was cut by 0 bases and J by 3 bases, with 7 bases left in between. The chain joins TRBV5-1 to TRBJ2-7; D unclear. This TCR was recovered from a woman aged 50 to 60 with pancreatic cancer. The source material was peripheral blood, sampled from a patient treated with photon-based radiotherapy. CDR3 in DNA: TGCGCCAGCAGCTTGGATCCGGGCTACGAGCAGTACTTC. Translation gives CASSLDPGYEQYF.